A selection of T cell receptor beta chains follows, all from one sample in a study of a mutant IDH1 vaccine in newly diagnosed glioma. Measured with immunoSEQ multiplex PCR; TCRdb has only the in-frame clones, and not every one. Of about 24,000 clones listed, 79% are singletons. Their antigen targets remain unknown. The sample here was PBMCs, taken from a glioma patient whose treatment included an IDH1 peptide vaccine. The receptor source for this set is a man aged 35 to 55 with glioma. Both conserved end residues are part of each CDR3.

CDR3	V	J
CASREGTSVYNEQFF	TRBV2	TRBJ2-1
CASTPSGRSKNIQYF	TRBV10-2	TRBJ2-4
CASSFQPARQGEGPDTQYF	TRBV5-1	TRBJ2-3
CASSSSGTVYGYTF	TRBV5-5	TRBJ1-2
CASGRGNEQFF	TRBV27	TRBJ2-1
CASSYRREQYF	TRBV5-6	TRBJ2-7
CATDGEQFF	TRBV27	TRBJ2-1
CASSLRGPINEKLFF	TRBV6-5	TRBJ1-4
CASSAGGRNLNSPLHF	TRBV9	TRBJ1-6
CATMRQGKGTNEKLFF	TRBV6-6	TRBJ1-4
CASSVEGVSGNTIYF	TRBV9	TRBJ1-3
CASSLRRTGGLSFQPQHF	TRBV27	TRBJ1-5
CASSEARGSYGYTF	TRBV2	TRBJ1-2
CASSVPTGGTDEKLFF	TRBV9	TRBJ1-4
CASSLLTGNNEQFF	TRBV27	TRBJ2-1
CASSVGGGSGNTIYF	TRBV5-1	TRBJ1-3
CASSFGQGPNEKLFF	TRBV27	TRBJ1-4
CASSPPGAGLNSDTQYF	TRBV18	TRBJ2-3
CAWSRGLTEAFF	TRBV30	TRBJ1-1
CASSPQGWRENTEAFF	TRBV18	TRBJ1-1
CASSLAGTSNTDTQYF	TRBV5-5	TRBJ2-3
CSVASDLQETQYF	TRBV29-1	TRBJ2-5
CASSKGTGNQPQHF	TRBV27	TRBJ1-5
CSAMLDTQYF	TRBV29-1	TRBJ2-3
CASTPGLTSEAFF	TRBV7-2	TRBJ1-1
CASSERWAREDQETQYF	TRBV11-3	TRBJ2-5
CASSPDPSGPYEQYF	TRBV18	TRBJ2-7
CASSSYRGGDYGYTF	TRBV7-6	TRBJ1-2
CASSSAIREVDSPLHF	TRBV5-6	TRBJ1-6
CASSLVGTDGYTF	TRBV5-6	TRBJ1-2
CASSYEQGGYGYTF	TRBV6-6	TRBJ1-2
CASSATGAPSQPQHF	TRBV2	TRBJ1-5
CASSSRVVTDTQYF	TRBV5-4	TRBJ2-3
CSVRQEEASPLHF	TRBV29-1	TRBJ1-6
CATSRDPGDNEKLFF	TRBV15	TRBJ1-4
CASRLVWGRSTYNEQFF	TRBV12-2	TRBJ2-1